This T cell receptor beta chain was captured by sequencing in a study of technical replicates of blood from a handful of donors. The CDR3 totals 14 residues. Trimming cost V 8 bases and J 1 base, with 14 bases left between them. Germline CDR1 and CDR2: MNHEY and SMNVEV (reference sequence). The assay was immunoSEQ multiplex PCR, and TCRdb's table has in-frame clones only and misses some. Of more than 75,000 clones listed, about 94% are singletons. This sequence was found in a human donor in good health. The sample was T cells isolated from PBMCs. The chain employs TRBV27 and TRBJ1-1; TRBD1 is a possible D gene (5 bases). The CDR3 is CASWTAGQNTEAFF. CDR3 nucleotide sequence: TGTGCCAGCTGGACGGCCGGACAGAACACTGAAGCTTTCTTT.